This TCR beta chain comes out of a study of cytomegalovirus exposure and HLA in healthy donors. Looking at the study overall: About 85 million unique TCRs from HLA-typed donors were held in an early release of data. Study-level findings and limits: In a later analysis, DRB1 alleles had the most associated TCRs; HLA-C alleles the fewest.

The length of the CDR3 is 15 residues. The germline V gene has CDR1 SGDLS and CDR2 YYNGEE. V shed 3 bases, J shed 1 base, and the junction held 4 bases outside the gene matches. About this clone itself: Its antigen is not identified.

The PCR employed 60 Vbeta primers together with 13 Jbeta primers. TCRdb's table, derived via immunoSEQ multiplex PCR, lists solely in-frame clones and lacks some. Here the sample spans about 160,000 clones, roughly 85% being singletons. The TCR originated in a woman aged 45-60 years in good health and CMV-seronegative. The chain combines TRBV9 with TRBJ2-3; 8 bases are shared with TRBD1. The specimen sequenced was PBMCs. CDR3: CASSGGQARTDTQYF. CDR3 bases: TGTGCCAGCAGCGGGGGACAGGCTCGCACAGATACGCAGTATTTT.